This T cell receptor (beta chain) was observed in a study of blood T cell repertoires in COVID-19. Per germline, CDR1 MNHEY and CDR2 SVGAGI. The CDR3 runs 14 residues. V lost 6 bases and J lost 8; bases outside the gene matches: 8. As handled by the study authors: Quantification of nucleated cells was approximated via reference gene primer amplification. The assay was immunoSEQ multiplex PCR, and TCRdb's table has in-frame clones only and misses some. The V and J calls and clone size are taken from that table; D and trimming were inferred from the DNA. The sample holds under 300,000 clones, approximately 80% seen once.

The TCR was taken from an older woman with active or convalescent COVID-19. This sequence joins TRBV6-5 and TRBJ2-2; 8 bases agree with TRBD2. Sequencing input: peripheral blood. The CDR3 here is CASSSPGTRGELFF. The CDR3 DNA reads as TGTGCCAGCAGCAGTCCCGGGACTAGAGGGGAGCTGTTTTTT.